A selection of T cell receptor beta chains follows, all from one sample in a study of CD8 T cells in ankylosing spondylitis. A single record per CDR3 protein comes from TCRdb applying MiXCR to the 5' RACE reads. The sample contains 500,000 or so distinct CDR3 sequences, 5.3% of which appear only once. Sequenced input: blood, either unsorted or a sorted T cell fraction (not recorded which). Receptors originate from a male donor with ankylosing spondylitis. Both conserved end residues are part of each CDR3. D genes are given only for firm matches. Size values are once, few and many counts, or a class for expanded clones, and some rows have none.

TRBD1	TRBV7-2	many	TRBJ2-1	TGTGCCAGCAGTAAGACAGGGCGAGCGAGTGAGCAGTTCTTC	CASSKTGRASEQFF
-	TRBV20-1	many	TRBJ2-7	TGCAGTGCTAGAGCTAGGGCAGGCCTCGAGCAGTACTTC	CSARARAGLEQYF
-	TRBV7-2	-	TRBJ1-2	TGTGCCAGCAGCTTATTCGGGGAAAATGGCTACACCTTC	CASSLFGENGYTF
-	TRBV28	few	TRBJ1-2	TGTGCCAGCAGTCCTTCTGACAGATCCTTCTATGGCTACACCTTC	CASSPSDRSFYGYTF
-	TRBV6-1	few	TRBJ2-7	TGTGCCAGCAGTAAAAACAGGTTCTCCTACTACGAGCAGTACTTC	CASSKNRFSYYEQYF
-	TRBV7-2	-	TRBJ2-7	TGTGCCAGCAGCTTAGGGGGCGGGACGTCCTACGAGCAGTACTTC	CASSLGGGTSYEQYF
-	TRBV5-1	many	TRBJ1-1	TGCGCCAGCAGTTACAAGACTATGAACACTGAAGCTTTCTTT	CASSYKTMNTEAFF
-	TRBV4-1	many	TRBJ2-7	TGCGCCAGCAGCCAAGAACTCGAGCAGTACTTC	CASSQELEQYF
TRBD1	TRBV29-1	many	TRBJ1-1	TGCAGCGCTGGACCGGGACAGGTCCCATCTGAAGCTTTCTTT	CSAGPGQVPSEAFF
TRBD1	TRBV7-9	many	TRBJ2-1	TGTGCCAGCAGTCCCGGGACAGGGAAGTTCCACAATGAGCAGTTCTTC	CASSPGTGKFHNEQFF
-	TRBV3-1	many	TRBJ1-5	TGTGCCAGCAGCCCGGGCCTGGGTTACCAGCCCCAGCATTTT	CASSPGLGYQPQHF
-	TRBV28	-	TRBJ2-7	TGTGCCAGCAGCACCCATGGGGCCCGCTCCTACGAGCAGTACTTC	CASSTHGARSYEQYF
-	TRBV4-3	many	TRBJ2-7	TGCGCCAGCAGCCATGGAGTAGCGGATCAATACGAGCAGTACTTC	CASSHGVADQYEQYF
-	TRBV12-3/TRBV12-4	many	TRBJ1-4	TGTGCCAGCAGCCGTGGGGGAGTAGGGGAAAAACTGTTTTTT	CASSRGGVGEKLFF
-	TRBV7-9	many	TRBJ1-1	TGTGCCAGCAGCCCCCAGCTTCTCGGTAGGAATATCGAAGCTTTCTTT	CASSPQLLGRNIEAFF
-	TRBV18	many	TRBJ1-4	TGTGCCAGCTCACCACCGGGGCTGGATAATGAAAAACTGTTTTTT	CASSPPGLDNEKLFF
-	TRBV6-4	many	TRBJ2-3	TGTGCCAGCAGTGCTCCCGGGGACACAGATACGCAGTATTTT	CASSAPGDTDTQYF
TRBD2	TRBV3-1	few	TRBJ2-7	TGTGCCAGCGGGCTAGCGGGACACCTGGAGCAGTACTTC	CASGLAGHLEQYF
-	TRBV28	many	TRBJ2-7	TGTGCCAGCAGTTTCTCTAGCGCCTACGAGCAGTACTTC	CASSFSSAYEQYF
-	TRBV20-1	many	TRBJ1-2	TGCAGTGACAACAGGGTTTACGGCTACACCTTC	CSDNRVYGYTF
-	TRBV7-2	many	TRBJ2-5	TGTGCCAGCAGCTCGCGACAGACTTTACAAGAGACCCAGTACTTC	CASSSRQTLQETQYF
-	TRBV2	-	TRBJ1-4	TGTGCCAGCAGTGGGACGGCCCCTAATGAAAAACTGTTTTTT	CASSGTAPNEKLFF
-	TRBV5-1	many	TRBJ1-1	TGCGCCAGCAGCTTGGGACTCTTTACGGTAGCTTTCTTT	CASSLGLFTVAFF
-	TRBV5-4	many	TRBJ1-3	TGTGCCAGCAGCTTGGAGGCAGGCCCTGGAAACACCATATATTTT	CASSLEAGPGNTIYF
-	TRBV7-9	many	TRBJ2-6	TGTGCCAGCAGTTTTTACTCTCTCTCTGGGGCCAACGTCCTGACTTTC	CASSFYSLSGANVLTF
TRBD2	TRBV20-1	many	TRBJ2-3	TGCAGTGCTAGGACTCCCTGGGCGGGAGAGGGCGAAGGGAGTCCAGATACGCAGTATTTT	CSARTPWAGEGEGSPDTQYF
-	TRBV10-3	many	TRBJ2-1	TGTGCCATCAGTGAGTCTGTCGAGTACAATGAGCAGTTCTTC	CAISESVEYNEQFF
TRBD1	TRBV5-1	many	TRBJ1-6	TGCGCCAGCAGCTGGACGGGACAGGATAATTCACCCCTCCACTTT	CASSWTGQDNSPLHF
-	TRBV5-1	few	TRBJ2-7	TGCGCCAGCAGCTTCGCGGCAATCTACGAGCAGTACTTC	CASSFAAIYEQYF
-	TRBV12-3/TRBV12-4	many	TRBJ1-1	TGTGCCAGCAGTCGACTCTCTGAAGCTTTCTTT	CASSRLSEAFF
-	TRBV4-3	-	TRBJ2-7	TGCGCCAGCAGCCTTGGGCTAGTTTTCACCTACAAGCAGTACTTC	CASSLGLVFTYKQYF
-	TRBV2	-	TRBJ2-7	TGTGCCAGCAGTGAACAGGGCTCAAGTTCCTACGAGCAGTACTTC	CASSEQGSSSYEQYF
TRBD2	TRBV28	many	TRBJ2-2	TGTGCCACCCTAGGAGCGGGAGACACCGGGGAGCTGTTTTTT	CATLGAGDTGELFF
TRBD2	TRBV28	many	TRBJ2-2	TGTGCCAGCACCTTCGGGACTAGCGGGAGGGCCGTATCCGGGGAGCTGTTTTTT	CASTFGTSGRAVSGELFF
-	TRBV12-3/TRBV12-4	many	TRBJ2-1	TGTGCCAGCAGCCCAGCCTACAATGAGCAGTTCTTC	CASSPAYNEQFF
TRBD2	TRBV10-3	many	TRBJ2-3	TGTGCCATCAGTGGACAGCGGGGGACAGATACGCAGTATTTT	CAISGQRGTDTQYF
-	TRBV5-1	many	TRBJ2-2	TGCGCCAGCAGCTTGGACAGGGCAGGAACCGGGGAGCTGTTTTTT	CASSLDRAGTGELFF